This is a list of T cell receptor beta chains from one sample in a study of blood T cell repertoires in COVID-19. Some clones are missing from TCRdb's copy, which holds only in-frame ones; the method was immunoSEQ multiplex PCR. The table includes hundreds of thousands of clones, 70% to 90% detected once. Sequencing used peripheral blood. Receptors originate from a man older than 75 with acute or convalescent COVID-19. CDR3s include the opening cysteine and the closing phenylalanine or tryptophan. The D gene is left open where the match is weak. Rows give clone size only sometimes, using once, few, many, or a class for an expanded clone.

d_call: -
j_call: TRBJ2-7
v_call: TRBV30
clone_size: -
cdr3_aa: CAWSVPGKSYEQYF
cdr3_nt: TGTGCCTGGAGTGTACCCGGGAAATCCTACGAGCAGTACTTC

d_call: -
j_call: TRBJ2-1
v_call: TRBV24-1
clone_size: -
cdr3_aa: CATSGRGSYNEQFF
cdr3_nt: TGTGCCACCAGTGGGAGGGGCTCCTACAATGAGCAGTTCTTC

d_call: -
j_call: TRBJ2-3
v_call: TRBV3-1/TRBV3-2
clone_size: -
cdr3_aa: CASSPDISSTDTQYF
cdr3_nt: TGTGCCAGCAGTCCGGACATTTCGAGCACAGATACGCAGTATTTT

d_call: TRBD2
j_call: TRBJ2-1
v_call: TRBV7-2
clone_size: -
cdr3_aa: CASSLFAGVEANEQFF
cdr3_nt: TGTGCCAGCAGCTTATTCGCGGGAGTCGAGGCCAATGAGCAGTTCTTC

d_call: TRBD2
j_call: TRBJ2-3
v_call: TRBV19
clone_size: -
cdr3_aa: CASSTPGRSGLGPDTQYF
cdr3_nt: TGTGCCAGTAGTACCCCCGGGAGGAGCGGGCTGGGCCCAGATACGCAGTATTTT

d_call: TRBD2
j_call: TRBJ2-1
v_call: TRBV18
clone_size: once
cdr3_aa: CASSLRGSGSTYNEQFF
cdr3_nt: TGTGCCAGCTCACTGCGAGGTAGCGGGTCTACCTACAATGAGCAGTTCTTC

d_call: -
j_call: TRBJ2-2
v_call: TRBV2
clone_size: -
cdr3_aa: CASSSGIEDTGELFF
cdr3_nt: TGTGCCAGCAGTTCAGGGATAGAGGACACCGGGGAGCTGTTTTTT

d_call: -
j_call: TRBJ1-3
v_call: TRBV6-5
clone_size: -
cdr3_aa: CASRTSGNTIYF
cdr3_nt: TGTGCCAGCAGGACTAGTGGAAACACCATATATTTT

d_call: TRBD2
j_call: TRBJ2-3
v_call: TRBV5-1
clone_size: -
cdr3_aa: CASSLALAGGYSTDTQYF
cdr3_nt: TGCGCCAGCAGCTTGGCTCTAGCGGGAGGATATAGCACAGATACGCAGTATTTT

d_call: -
j_call: TRBJ1-6
v_call: TRBV5-1
clone_size: -
cdr3_aa: CASRQDSTYNSPLHF
cdr3_nt: TGCGCCAGCAGACAGGACAGCACTTATAATTCACCCCTCCACTTT

d_call: -
j_call: TRBJ2-6
v_call: TRBV28
clone_size: -
cdr3_aa: CASSPPGGSGANVLTF
cdr3_nt: TGTGCCAGCAGTCCCCCCGGAGGATCTGGGGCCAACGTCCTGACTTTC

d_call: -
j_call: TRBJ1-3
v_call: TRBV28
clone_size: -
cdr3_aa: CASSGDSYSGNTIYF
cdr3_nt: TGTGCCAGCAGCGGAGACAGCTACTCTGGAAACACCATATATTTT

d_call: -
j_call: TRBJ2-5
v_call: TRBV6-2/TRBV6-3
clone_size: -
cdr3_aa: CASSYRAGHSQETQYF
cdr3_nt: TGTGCCAGCAGTTACCGGGCAGGGCACAGCCAAGAGACCCAGTACTTC

d_call: TRBD1
j_call: TRBJ2-3
v_call: TRBV7-3
clone_size: once
cdr3_aa: CASSSGTADTQYF
cdr3_nt: TGTGCCAGCAGCTCAGGGACAGCAGATACGCAGTATTTT

d_call: TRBD1
j_call: TRBJ1-2
v_call: TRBV9
clone_size: -
cdr3_aa: CASSVAASTGEGYTF
cdr3_nt: TGTGCCAGCAGCGTAGCGGCCAGTACAGGGGAAGGCTACACCTTC

d_call: TRBD1
j_call: TRBJ2-2
v_call: TRBV19
clone_size: -
cdr3_aa: CASRTGTGGTGELFF
cdr3_nt: TGTGCCAGTCGAACCGGGACAGGGGGCACCGGGGAGCTGTTTTTT

d_call: TRBD2
j_call: TRBJ2-1
v_call: TRBV19
clone_size: -
cdr3_aa: CASSGSGTRSYNEQFF
cdr3_nt: TGTGCCAGTAGTGGGTCCGGGACTAGGTCCTACAATGAGCAGTTCTTC

d_call: -
j_call: TRBJ1-1
v_call: TRBV7-9
clone_size: -
cdr3_aa: CASSLVIGADYRNTEAFF
cdr3_nt: TGTGCCAGCAGCTTAGTAATTGGGGCGGACTACCGGAACACTGAAGCTTTCTTT

d_call: TRBD2
j_call: TRBJ2-3
v_call: TRBV28
clone_size: -
cdr3_aa: CASSSGTSTDTQYF
cdr3_nt: TGTGCCAGTTCTAGCGGGACTAGCACAGATACGCAGTATTTT

d_call: TRBD2
j_call: TRBJ2-1
v_call: TRBV7-3
clone_size: -
cdr3_aa: CASSLDGRMYNEQFF
cdr3_nt: TGTGCCAGCAGCTTAGACGGGAGGATGTACAATGAGCAGTTCTTC

d_call: -
j_call: TRBJ2-3
v_call: TRBV7-2
clone_size: -
cdr3_aa: CASSLELAGRRDTQYF
cdr3_nt: TGTGCCAGCAGCTTAGAGCTGGCGGGGCGGAGAGATACGCAGTATTTT

d_call: TRBD1
j_call: TRBJ2-2
v_call: TRBV5-1
clone_size: few
cdr3_aa: CASSLQGYVDTGELFF
cdr3_nt: TGCGCCAGCAGCTTACAGGGGTACGTTGACACCGGGGAGCTGTTTTTT

d_call: TRBD2
j_call: TRBJ2-4
v_call: TRBV10-3
clone_size: -
cdr3_aa: CAISPAGGGLAKNIQYF
cdr3_nt: TGTGCCATCAGCCCGGCGGGGGGCGGCTTAGCCAAAAACATTCAGTACTTC

d_call: TRBD1
j_call: TRBJ1-4
v_call: TRBV5-1
clone_size: -
cdr3_aa: CASSTGTDNEKLFF
cdr3_nt: TGCGCCAGCAGCACCGGGACAGATAATGAAAAACTGTTTTTT

d_call: TRBD1
j_call: TRBJ2-5
v_call: TRBV6-5
clone_size: -
cdr3_aa: CASRGQGKATQYF
cdr3_nt: TGTGCCAGCAGGGGACAGGGGAAGGCGACCCAGTACTTC

d_call: TRBD1
j_call: TRBJ1-3
v_call: TRBV10-2
clone_size: -
cdr3_aa: CASRETGAGNTIYF
cdr3_nt: TGCGCCAGCAGAGAAACAGGGGCCGGAAACACCATATATTTT

d_call: TRBD2
j_call: TRBJ2-5
v_call: TRBV12-5
clone_size: few
cdr3_aa: CASQSGTMGETQYF
cdr3_nt: TGTGCTAGCCAATCCGGGACTATGGGGGAGACCCAGTACTTC

d_call: -
j_call: TRBJ2-5
v_call: TRBV11-2
clone_size: -
cdr3_aa: CASSLDYSQETQYF
cdr3_nt: TGTGCCAGCAGCTTAGATTACAGCCAAGAGACCCAGTACTTC

d_call: TRBD2
j_call: TRBJ2-2
v_call: TRBV7-2
clone_size: -
cdr3_aa: CASSFPTSSTGELFF
cdr3_nt: TGTGCCAGCAGCTTCCCGACTAGCAGCACCGGGGAGCTGTTTTTT

d_call: TRBD2
j_call: TRBJ2-5
v_call: TRBV18
clone_size: -
cdr3_aa: CASSPGLAGGRLRETQYF
cdr3_nt: TGTGCCAGCTCACCAGGCCTAGCGGGAGGAAGGCTCCGGGAGACCCAGTACTTC

d_call: TRBD1
j_call: TRBJ1-5
v_call: TRBV19
clone_size: -
cdr3_aa: CASTRQGNQPQHF
cdr3_nt: TGTGCCAGTACCCGACAGGGTAATCAGCCCCAGCATTTT

d_call: TRBD2
j_call: TRBJ2-7
v_call: TRBV7-3
clone_size: -
cdr3_aa: CASSSGLAEASEQYF
cdr3_nt: TGTGCCAGCAGCTCGGGACTAGCGGAAGCCTCCGAGCAGTACTTC

d_call: TRBD1
j_call: TRBJ1-1
v_call: TRBV6-1
clone_size: few
cdr3_aa: CASSEALTFAGTANTEAFF
cdr3_nt: TGTGCCAGCAGTGAAGCGCTCACCTTTGCCGGGACAGCGAACACTGAAGCTTTCTTT

d_call: -
j_call: TRBJ2-3
v_call: TRBV4-2
clone_size: once
cdr3_aa: CASSQVLLGSQYF
cdr3_nt: TGTGCCAGCAGCCAAGTTTTATTGGGCTCGCAGTATTTT

d_call: -
j_call: TRBJ1-4
v_call: TRBV2
clone_size: -
cdr3_aa: CASSPMVGLNEKLFF
cdr3_nt: TGTGCCAGCAGCCCCATGGTGGGACTTAATGAAAAACTGTTTTTT

d_call: TRBD1
j_call: TRBJ1-3
v_call: TRBV20-1
clone_size: -
cdr3_aa: CSASPTTGGYGNTIYF
cdr3_nt: TGCAGTGCTAGTCCTACGACAGGGGGCTATGGAAACACCATATATTTT

d_call: TRBD1
j_call: TRBJ1-4
v_call: TRBV6-5
clone_size: once
cdr3_aa: CATIEDRVVEKLFF
cdr3_nt: TGTGCCACCATCGAGGACAGGGTAGTGGAAAAACTGTTTTTT

d_call: TRBD1
j_call: TRBJ2-7
v_call: TRBV19
clone_size: -
cdr3_aa: CASSTDRASYEQYF
cdr3_nt: TGTGCCAGTAGTACCGACAGGGCCTCCTACGAGCAGTACTTC

d_call: TRBD1
j_call: TRBJ2-7
v_call: TRBV19
clone_size: -
cdr3_aa: CASSGRTGALTEQYF
cdr3_nt: TGTGCCAGTAGTGGGAGGACAGGGGCCCTTACTGAGCAGTACTTC

d_call: -
j_call: TRBJ1-1
v_call: TRBV6-5
clone_size: few
cdr3_aa: CASSYWSGGSGTEAFF
cdr3_nt: TGTGCCAGCAGTTACTGGTCCGGGGGGTCGGGCACTGAAGCTTTCTTT

d_call: -
j_call: TRBJ2-3
v_call: TRBV7-6
clone_size: -
cdr3_aa: CASSLLVFGVPDTQYF
cdr3_nt: TGTGCCAGCAGCTTATTGGTCTTTGGAGTCCCAGATACGCAGTATTTT

d_call: -
j_call: TRBJ1-6
v_call: TRBV10-3
clone_size: -
cdr3_aa: CATRQAPYNSPLHF
cdr3_nt: TGTGCCACCCGACAGGCACCCTATAATTCACCCCTCCACTTT

d_call: -
j_call: TRBJ1-1
v_call: TRBV28
clone_size: -
cdr3_aa: CASSLNPAAEAFF
cdr3_nt: TGTGCCAGCAGTTTAAACCCGGCGGCTGAAGCTTTCTTT

d_call: -
j_call: TRBJ1-1
v_call: TRBV10-2
clone_size: -
cdr3_aa: CASSDSLTEAFF
cdr3_nt: TGCGCCAGCAGTGATTCCCTCACTGAAGCTTTCTTT

d_call: -
j_call: TRBJ1-3
v_call: TRBV18
clone_size: -
cdr3_aa: CASSPISGNTIYF
cdr3_nt: TGTGCCAGCTCACCTATCTCTGGAAACACCATATATTTT

d_call: TRBD2
j_call: TRBJ2-3
v_call: TRBV2
clone_size: -
cdr3_aa: CASSGLSGTADTQYF
cdr3_nt: TGTGCCAGCAGTGGCCTTAGCGGGACGGCAGATACGCAGTATTTT

d_call: -
j_call: TRBJ1-2
v_call: TRBV29-1
clone_size: -
cdr3_aa: CSVGGSSRGYGYTF
cdr3_nt: TGCAGCGTTGGTGGGTCATCCAGGGGCTATGGCTACACCTTC

d_call: TRBD2
j_call: TRBJ2-3
v_call: TRBV7-3
clone_size: -
cdr3_aa: CASSLNAGGEPGQYF
cdr3_nt: TGTGCCAGCAGCTTAAACGCGGGAGGTGAACCAGGGCAGTATTTT